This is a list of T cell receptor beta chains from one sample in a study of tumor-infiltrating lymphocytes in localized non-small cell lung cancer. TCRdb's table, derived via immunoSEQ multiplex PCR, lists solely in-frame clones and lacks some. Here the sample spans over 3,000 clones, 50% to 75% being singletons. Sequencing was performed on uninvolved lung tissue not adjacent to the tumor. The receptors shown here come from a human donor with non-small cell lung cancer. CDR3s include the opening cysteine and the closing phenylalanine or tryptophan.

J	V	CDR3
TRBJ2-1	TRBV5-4	CASSFGTSRVNEQFF
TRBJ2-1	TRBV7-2	CASSPRSTPFYNEQFF
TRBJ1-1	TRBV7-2	CASSLVGTGTVGTEAFF
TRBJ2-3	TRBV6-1	CASRRLAVTTDTQYF
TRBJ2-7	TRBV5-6	CASSFSLGGFYEQYF
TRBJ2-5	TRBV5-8	CASSPGVAGQETQYF
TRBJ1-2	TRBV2	CASRQRNYGYTF
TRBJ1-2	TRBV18	CASSPPWKAANYGYTF
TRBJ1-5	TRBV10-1	CAILDRKQPQHF
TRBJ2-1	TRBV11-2	CASSLDGRRGNEQFF
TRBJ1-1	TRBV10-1	CASSDDTTEAFF
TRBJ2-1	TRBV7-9	CASVPQFF
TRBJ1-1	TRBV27	CASSPWTGAGTEAFF
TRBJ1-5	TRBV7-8	CASSLGVGQPQHF
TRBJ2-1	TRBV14	CASSQQKGFNNEQFF
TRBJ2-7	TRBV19	CASSMSRQGAWEQYF
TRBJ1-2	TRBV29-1	CSVTTDYGYTF
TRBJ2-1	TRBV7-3	CASSIDSSLLDEQFF
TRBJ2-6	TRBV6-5	CASTGGSGANVLTF
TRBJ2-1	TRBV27	CASRGQGGRAIVANEQFF
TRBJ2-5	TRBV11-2	CASSLGGGAQETQYF
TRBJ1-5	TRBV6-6	CASSQGDQPQHF
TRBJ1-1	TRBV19	CASSIGVGTEAFF
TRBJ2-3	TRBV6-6	CASSPSGGSHTQYF
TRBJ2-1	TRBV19	CASIPPGGSYNEQFF
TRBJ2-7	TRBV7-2	CASSSGGGRTYEQYF
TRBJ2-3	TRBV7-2	CASSLSGRALTDTQYF
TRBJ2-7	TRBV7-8	CASSLATTSGRIYYEQYF
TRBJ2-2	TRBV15	CATSIVSNTGELFF
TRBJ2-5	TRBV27	CASSLEGVFETQYF
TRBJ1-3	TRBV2	CASSELPSSGNTIYF
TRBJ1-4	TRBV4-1	CASSQEILGEKLFF
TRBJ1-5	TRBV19	CASTMASGQGYQPQHF
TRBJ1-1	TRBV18	CASSPALAEAFF
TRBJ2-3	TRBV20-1	CSARVSDTQYF
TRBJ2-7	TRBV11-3	CASRSGTGGLRYF
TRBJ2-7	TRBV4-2	CASSQGLAGESYEQYF
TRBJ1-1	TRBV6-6	CASSYGQGIPEAFF
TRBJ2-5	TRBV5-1	CASSLLAGGGETQYF
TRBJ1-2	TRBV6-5	CASRQGWLYGYTF
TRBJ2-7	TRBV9	CASSVGLADYEQYF
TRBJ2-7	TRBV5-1	CASSSQGVNGHEQYF
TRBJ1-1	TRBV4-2	CASSRTENTEAFF
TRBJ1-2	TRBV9	CASSVVANRGFRGYTF
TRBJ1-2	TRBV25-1	CASSENAARGYTF
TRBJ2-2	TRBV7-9	CASSSWGHGNTGELFF
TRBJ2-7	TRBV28	CASSFREGSSYEQYF
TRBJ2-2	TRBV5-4	CASSLSLLAPNTGELFF
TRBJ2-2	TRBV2	CASRREVDTGELFF
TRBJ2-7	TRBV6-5	CASSPDITPLYEQYF
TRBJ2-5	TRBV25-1	CASSLGAGDLQETQYF
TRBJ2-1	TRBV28	CASSPSRQTYNEQFF
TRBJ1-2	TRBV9	CASSVSDRAEYGYTF
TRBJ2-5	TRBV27	CASSYGETQYF
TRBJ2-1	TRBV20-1	CSASDHEQFF
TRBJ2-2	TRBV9	CASSVGTSGSRMLGNTGELFF
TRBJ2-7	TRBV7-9	CASSLASRGHEQYF
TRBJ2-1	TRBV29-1	CSARTSGNEQFF
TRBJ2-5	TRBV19	CASSIGTGREQYF
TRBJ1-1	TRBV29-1	CSAADPRTTEAFF